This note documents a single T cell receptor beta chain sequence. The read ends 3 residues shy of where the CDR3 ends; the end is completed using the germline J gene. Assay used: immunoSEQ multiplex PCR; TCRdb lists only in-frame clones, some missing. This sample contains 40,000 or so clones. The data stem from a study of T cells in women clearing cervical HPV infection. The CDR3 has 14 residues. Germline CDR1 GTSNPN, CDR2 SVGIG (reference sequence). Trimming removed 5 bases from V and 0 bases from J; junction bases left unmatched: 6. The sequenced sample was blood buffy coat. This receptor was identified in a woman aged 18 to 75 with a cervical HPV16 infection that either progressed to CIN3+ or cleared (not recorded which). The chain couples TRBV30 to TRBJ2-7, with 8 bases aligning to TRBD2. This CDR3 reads CAWGRLASSYEQYF. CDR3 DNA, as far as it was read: TGTGCCTGGGGGCGACTAGCGTCCTCCTACGAG.